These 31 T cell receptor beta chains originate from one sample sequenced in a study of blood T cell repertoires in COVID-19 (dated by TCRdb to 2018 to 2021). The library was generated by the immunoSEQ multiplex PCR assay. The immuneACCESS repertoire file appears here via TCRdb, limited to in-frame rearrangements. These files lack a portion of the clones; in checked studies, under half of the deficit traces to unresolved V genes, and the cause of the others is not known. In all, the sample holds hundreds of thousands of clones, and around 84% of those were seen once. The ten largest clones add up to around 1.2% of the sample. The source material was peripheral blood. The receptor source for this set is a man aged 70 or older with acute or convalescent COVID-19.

The CDR3 DNA follows: TGTGCCAGCAACCGGGGGTCGGAGACCCAGTACTTC. It is translated as CASNRGSETQYF. J is TRBJ2-5 and V is TRBV14; TRBD2 is a possible D gene (6 bases). V was shortened by 7 bases and J by 5 bases, with 11 bases between the two germline ends. Germline CDR1 and CDR2: SGHDN and FVKESK. The CDR3 is 12 amino acids.

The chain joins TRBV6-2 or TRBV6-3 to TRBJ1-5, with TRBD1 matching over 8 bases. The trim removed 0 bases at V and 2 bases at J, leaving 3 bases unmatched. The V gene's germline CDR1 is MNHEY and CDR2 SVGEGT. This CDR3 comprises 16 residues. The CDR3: CASSYSSGQGNQPQHF. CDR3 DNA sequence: TGTGCCAGCAGTTACTCATCGGGACAGGGCAATCAGCCCCAGCATTTT.

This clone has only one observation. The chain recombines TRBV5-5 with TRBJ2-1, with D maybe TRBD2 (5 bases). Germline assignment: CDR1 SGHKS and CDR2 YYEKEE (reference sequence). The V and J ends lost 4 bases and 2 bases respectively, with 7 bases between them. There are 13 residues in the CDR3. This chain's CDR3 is CASSAGTYNEQFF. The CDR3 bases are TGTGCCAGCAGCGCCGGGACCTACAATGAGCAGTTCTTC.

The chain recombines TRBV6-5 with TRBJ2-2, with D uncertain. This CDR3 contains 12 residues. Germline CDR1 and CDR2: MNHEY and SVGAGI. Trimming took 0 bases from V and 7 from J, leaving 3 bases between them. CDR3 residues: CASSYSRGELFF. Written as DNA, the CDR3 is TGTGCCAGCAGTTACTCGCGCGGGGAGCTGTTTTTT.

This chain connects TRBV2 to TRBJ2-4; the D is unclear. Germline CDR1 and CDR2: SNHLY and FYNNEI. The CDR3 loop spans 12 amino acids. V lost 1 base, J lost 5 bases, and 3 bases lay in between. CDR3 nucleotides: TGTGCCAGCAGTGAAGGCGAAAACATTCAGTACTTC. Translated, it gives CASSEGENIQYF.

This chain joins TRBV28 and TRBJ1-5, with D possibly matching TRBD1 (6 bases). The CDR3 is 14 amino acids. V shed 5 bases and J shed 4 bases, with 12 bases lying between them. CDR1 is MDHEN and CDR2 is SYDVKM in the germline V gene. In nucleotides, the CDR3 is TGTGCCAGCAGTATCCTACAGGGAAATCAGCCCCAGCATTTT. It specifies CASSILQGNQPQHF.

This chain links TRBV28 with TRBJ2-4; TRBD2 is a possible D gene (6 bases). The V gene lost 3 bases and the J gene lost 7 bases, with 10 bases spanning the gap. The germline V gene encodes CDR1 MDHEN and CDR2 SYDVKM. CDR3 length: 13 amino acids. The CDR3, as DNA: TGTGCCAGCAGTTTTGGGGGGATTAACATTCAGTACTTC. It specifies CASSFGGINIQYF. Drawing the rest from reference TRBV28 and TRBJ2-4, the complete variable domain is DVKVTQSSRYLVKRTGEKVFLECVQDMDHENMFWYRQDPGLGLRLIYFSYDVKMKEKGDIPEGYSVSREKKERFSLILESASTNQTSMYLCASSFGGINIQYFGAGTRLSVL.

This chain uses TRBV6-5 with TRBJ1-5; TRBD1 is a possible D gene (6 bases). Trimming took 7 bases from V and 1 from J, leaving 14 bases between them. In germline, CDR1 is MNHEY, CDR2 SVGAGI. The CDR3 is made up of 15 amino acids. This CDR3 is CASTQGGVSNQPQHF. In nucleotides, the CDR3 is TGTGCCAGCACCCAAGGGGGGGTAAGCAATCAGCCCCAGCATTTT.

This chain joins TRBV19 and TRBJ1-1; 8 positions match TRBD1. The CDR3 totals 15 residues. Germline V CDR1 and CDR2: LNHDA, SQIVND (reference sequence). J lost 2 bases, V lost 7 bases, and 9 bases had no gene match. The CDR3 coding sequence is TGTGCCAGTAACGACAGGGGACGAGTTAACACTGAAGCTTTCTTT. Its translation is CASNDRGRVNTEAFF.

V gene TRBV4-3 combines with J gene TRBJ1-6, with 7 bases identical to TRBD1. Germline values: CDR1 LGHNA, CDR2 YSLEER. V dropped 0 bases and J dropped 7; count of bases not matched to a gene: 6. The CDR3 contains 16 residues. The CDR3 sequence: CASSQEMDRRNSPLHF. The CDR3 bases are TGCGCCAGCAGCCAAGAGATGGACAGGAGAAATTCACCCCTCCACTTT.

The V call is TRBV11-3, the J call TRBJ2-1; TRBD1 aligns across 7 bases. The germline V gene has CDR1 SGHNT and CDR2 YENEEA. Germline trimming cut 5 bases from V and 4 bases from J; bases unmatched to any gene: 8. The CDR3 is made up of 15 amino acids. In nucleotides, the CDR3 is TGTGCCAGCAGCCTTAGCCCGGGACAGTACAATGAGCAGTTCTTC. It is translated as CASSLSPGQYNEQFF.

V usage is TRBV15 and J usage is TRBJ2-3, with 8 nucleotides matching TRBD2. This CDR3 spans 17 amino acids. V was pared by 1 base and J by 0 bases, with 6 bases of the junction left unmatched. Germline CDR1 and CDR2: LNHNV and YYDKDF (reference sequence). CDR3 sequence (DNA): TGTGCCACCAGCAGAGTTTTAGCGGGAACTAGCACAGATACGCAGTATTTT. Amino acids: CATSRVLAGTSTDTQYF.

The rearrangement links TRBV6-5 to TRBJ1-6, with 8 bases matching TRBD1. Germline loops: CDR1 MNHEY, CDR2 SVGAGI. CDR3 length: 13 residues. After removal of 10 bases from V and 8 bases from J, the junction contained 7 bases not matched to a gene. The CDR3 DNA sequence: TGTGCCACCAAGACAGGGGCGGATTCACCCCTCCACTTT. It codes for CATKTGADSPLHF.

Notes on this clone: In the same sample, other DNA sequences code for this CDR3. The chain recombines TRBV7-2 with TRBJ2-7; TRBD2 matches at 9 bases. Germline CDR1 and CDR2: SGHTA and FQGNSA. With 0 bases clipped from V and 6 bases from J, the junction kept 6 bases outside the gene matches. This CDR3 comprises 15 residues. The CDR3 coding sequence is TGTGCCAGCAGCTTAGCAGTAGCGGGAGTGAGCGAGCAGTACTTC. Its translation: CASSLAVAGVSEQYF.

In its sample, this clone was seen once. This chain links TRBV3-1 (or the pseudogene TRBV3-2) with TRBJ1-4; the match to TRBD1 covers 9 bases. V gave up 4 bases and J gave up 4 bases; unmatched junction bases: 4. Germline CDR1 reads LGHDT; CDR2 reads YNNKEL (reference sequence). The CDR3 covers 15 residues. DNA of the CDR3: TGTGCCAGCAGCCCTTGGACAGGGGATAATGAAAAACTGTTTTTT. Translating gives CASSPWTGDNEKLFF.

CDR3 loop: CASSLGKNTEAFF. CDR3 nucleotides: TGTGCCAGCAGTTTAGGTAAGAACACTGAAGCTTTCTTT. The genes are TRBV12-3 or TRBV12-4 and TRBJ1-1; unclear D gene. The CDR3 has 13 residues. V lost 1 base and J lost 1, with 4 bases in between.

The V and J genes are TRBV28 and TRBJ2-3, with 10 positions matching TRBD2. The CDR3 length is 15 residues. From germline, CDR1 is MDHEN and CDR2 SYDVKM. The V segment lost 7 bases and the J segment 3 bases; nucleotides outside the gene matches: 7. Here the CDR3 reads CASKSGGARTDTQYF. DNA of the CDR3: TGTGCCAGCAAAAGCGGGGGGGCGCGAACAGATACGCAGTATTTT.

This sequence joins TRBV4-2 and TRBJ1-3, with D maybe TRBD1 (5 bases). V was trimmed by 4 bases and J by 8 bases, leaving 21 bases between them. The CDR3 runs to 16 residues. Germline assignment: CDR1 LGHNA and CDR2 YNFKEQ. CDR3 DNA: TGTGCCAGCAGCCCATTCCCGGGACTGAACAGCGACACCATATATTTT. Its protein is CASSPFPGLNSDTIYF.

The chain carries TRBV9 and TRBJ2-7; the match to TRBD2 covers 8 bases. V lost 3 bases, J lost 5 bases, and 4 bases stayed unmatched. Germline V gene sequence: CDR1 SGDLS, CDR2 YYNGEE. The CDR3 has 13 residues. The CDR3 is CASSDAGGHEQYF. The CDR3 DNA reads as TGTGCCAGCAGCGATGCGGGAGGCCACGAGCAGTACTTC.

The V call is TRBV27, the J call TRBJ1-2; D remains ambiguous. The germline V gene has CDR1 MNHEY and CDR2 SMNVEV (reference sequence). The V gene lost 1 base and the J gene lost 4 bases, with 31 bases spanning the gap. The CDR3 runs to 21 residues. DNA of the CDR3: TGTGCCAGCAGTTTATTGAAAGGGCCAACAAGCCCCTTAACGGGATTCTATGGCTACACCTTC. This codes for CASSLLKGPTSPLTGFYGYTF.

For the CDR3, the DNA is TGTGCCAGCAGCCCTACTGTGGGCTACAATCAGCCCCAGCATTTT. It specifies CASSPTVGYNQPQHF. This rearrangement joins TRBV9 to TRBJ1-5; D remains unclear. Per germline, CDR1 SGDLS and CDR2 YYNGEE. With 4 bases removed from V and 3 bases from J, the gap between germline ends came to 14 bases. The CDR3 is made up of 15 amino acids.

In nucleotides, the CDR3 is TGCGCCAGCAGCTTGGAACCTAATAGCAATCAGCCCCAGCATTTT. Its translation is CASSLEPNSNQPQHF. V is TRBV5-1 and J is TRBJ1-5, with D unresolved. The CDR3 spans 15 residues. Trimming left V 0 bases short and J 0 bases short, with 7 bases between. CDR1 and CDR2 (germline): SGHRS, YFSETQ.

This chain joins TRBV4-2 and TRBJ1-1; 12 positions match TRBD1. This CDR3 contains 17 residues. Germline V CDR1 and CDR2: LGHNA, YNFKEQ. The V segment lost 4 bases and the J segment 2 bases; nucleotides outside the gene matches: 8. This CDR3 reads CASSPRDRGLVNTEAFF. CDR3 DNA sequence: TGTGCCAGCAGCCCACGGGACAGGGGGCTAGTTAACACTGAAGCTTTCTTT.

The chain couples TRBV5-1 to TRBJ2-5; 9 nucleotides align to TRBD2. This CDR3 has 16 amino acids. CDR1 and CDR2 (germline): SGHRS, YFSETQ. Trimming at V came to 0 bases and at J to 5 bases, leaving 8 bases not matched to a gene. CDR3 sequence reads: CASSLGDAGGRETQYF. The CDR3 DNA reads TGCGCCAGCAGCTTGGGTGACGCGGGGGGGCGCGAGACCCAGTACTTC. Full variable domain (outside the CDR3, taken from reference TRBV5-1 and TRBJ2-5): KAGVTQTPRYLIKTRGQQVTLSCSPISGHRSVSWYQQTPGQGLQFLFEYFSETQRNKGNFPGRFSGRQFSNSRSEMNVSTLELGDSALYLCASSLGDAGGRETQYFGPGTRLLVL.

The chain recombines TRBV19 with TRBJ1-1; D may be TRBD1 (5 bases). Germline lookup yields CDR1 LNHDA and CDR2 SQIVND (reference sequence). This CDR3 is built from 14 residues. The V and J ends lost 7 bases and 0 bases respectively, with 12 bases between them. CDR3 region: CASIQGGVNTEAFF. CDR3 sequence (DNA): TGTGCCAGTATCCAAGGAGGGGTGAACACTGAAGCTTTCTTT. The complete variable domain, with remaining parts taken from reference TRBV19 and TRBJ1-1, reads DGGITQSPKYLFRKEGQNVTLSCEQNLNHDAMYWYRQDPGQGLRLIYYSQIVNDFQKGDIAEGYSVSREKKESFPLTVTSAQKNPTAFYLCASIQGGVNTEAFFGQGTRLTVV.

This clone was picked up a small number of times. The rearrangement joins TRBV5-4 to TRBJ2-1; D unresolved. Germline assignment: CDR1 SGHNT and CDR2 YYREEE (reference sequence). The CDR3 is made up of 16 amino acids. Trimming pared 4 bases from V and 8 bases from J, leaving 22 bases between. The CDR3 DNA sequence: TGTGCCAGCAGCCCCCTCCAGTTTCTAGGAGTTGATGAGCAGTTCTTC. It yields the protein CASSPLQFLGVDEQFF.

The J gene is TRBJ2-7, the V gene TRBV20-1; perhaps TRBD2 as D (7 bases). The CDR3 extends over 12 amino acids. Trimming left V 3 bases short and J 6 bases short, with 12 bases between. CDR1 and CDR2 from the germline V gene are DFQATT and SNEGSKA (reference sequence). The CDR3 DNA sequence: TGCAGTGCTAGTGTGGGGGGGGCCGAGCAGTACTTC. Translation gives CSASVGGAEQYF.

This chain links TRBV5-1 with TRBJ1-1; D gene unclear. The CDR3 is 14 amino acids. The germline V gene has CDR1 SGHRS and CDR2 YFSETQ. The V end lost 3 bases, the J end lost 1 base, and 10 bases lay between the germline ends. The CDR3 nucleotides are TGCGCCAGCAGCTCACAACCGTCGAACACTGAAGCTTTCTTT. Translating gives CASSSQPSNTEAFF.

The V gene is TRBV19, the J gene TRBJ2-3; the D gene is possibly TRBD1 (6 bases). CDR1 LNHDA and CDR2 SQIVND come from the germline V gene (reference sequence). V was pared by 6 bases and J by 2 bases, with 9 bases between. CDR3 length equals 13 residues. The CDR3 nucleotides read TGTGCCAGTAGGGGGGACACCACAGATACGCAGTATTTT. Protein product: CASRGDTTDTQYF.

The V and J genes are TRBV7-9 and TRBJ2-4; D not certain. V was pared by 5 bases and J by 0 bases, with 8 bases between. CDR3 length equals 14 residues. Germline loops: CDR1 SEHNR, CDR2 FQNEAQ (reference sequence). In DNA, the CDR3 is TGTGCCAGCAGCCTCACAGTAGCCAAAAACATTCAGTACTTC. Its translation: CASSLTVAKNIQYF.

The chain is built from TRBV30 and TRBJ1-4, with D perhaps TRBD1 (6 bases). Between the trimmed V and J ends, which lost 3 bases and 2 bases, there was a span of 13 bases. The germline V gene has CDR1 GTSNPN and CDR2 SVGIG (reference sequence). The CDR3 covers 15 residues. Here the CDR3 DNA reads TGTGCCTGGAGACAGGGATTGGCCACTAATGAAAAACTGTTTTTT. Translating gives CAWRQGLATNEKLFF. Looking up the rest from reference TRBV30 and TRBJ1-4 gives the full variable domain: SQTIHQWPATLVQPVGSPLSLECTVEGTSNPNLYWYRQAAGRGLQLLFYSVGIGQISSEVPQNLSASRPQDRQFILSSKKLLLSDSGFYLCAWRQGLATNEKLFFGSGTQLSVL.